A selection of T cell receptor beta chains follows, all from one sample in a study of control samples from healthy donors and cancer patients. Repertoires were generated with immunoSEQ multiplex PCR, while TCRdb's copy carries only in-frame clones and drops some. Found here are over 85,000 clones, roughly nine tenths of them singletons; the top ten hold 9% to 10%. The sample comprised PBMCs. These receptors originate from a woman between 50 and 59 years old with colorectal cancer. Each CDR3 is given with its conserved first and last residue. Each record gives: clone size, V gene, D gene, J gene, CDR3 protein, CDR3 DNA. The D gene is left open where the match is weak. Clone size, where shown, is once, few, many, or a class for clones that have expanded.

clone size: .; V gene: TRBV6-5; D gene: .; J gene: TRBJ1-3; CDR3 protein: CATRGAGNTIYF; CDR3 DNA: TGTGCCACCCGGGGGGCCGGAAACACCATATATTTT
clone size: .; V gene: TRBV2; D gene: .; J gene: TRBJ2-1; CDR3 protein: CASKATTHNEQFF; CDR3 DNA: TGTGCCAGTAAGGCGACGACCCACAATGAGCAGTTCTTC
clone size: .; V gene: TRBV10-2; D gene: .; J gene: TRBJ1-5; CDR3 protein: CASSEITSSNQPQHF; CDR3 DNA: TGCGCCAGCAGTGAGATTACCAGTAGCAATCAGCCCCAGCATTTT
clone size: .; V gene: TRBV3-1/TRBV3-2; D gene: .; J gene: TRBJ1-5; CDR3 protein: CASSPGDNQPQHF; CDR3 DNA: TGTGCCAGCAGCCCTGGGGACAATCAGCCCCAGCATTTT
clone size: .; V gene: TRBV12-3/TRBV12-4; D gene: .; J gene: TRBJ2-5; CDR3 protein: CASSLWDQETQYF; CDR3 DNA: TGTGCCAGCAGTTTATGGGACCAAGAGACCCAGTACTTC
clone size: .; V gene: TRBV12-3/TRBV12-4; D gene: .; J gene: TRBJ1-1; CDR3 protein: CASSIKPDTEAFF; CDR3 DNA: TGTGCCAGCAGTATTAAACCCGACACTGAAGCTTTCTTT
clone size: .; V gene: TRBV6-5; D gene: .; J gene: TRBJ1-3; CDR3 protein: CASSAARVLGNTIYF; CDR3 DNA: TGTGCCAGCAGCGCCGCCAGGGTACTTGGAAACACCATATATTTT
clone size: .; V gene: TRBV3-1/TRBV3-2; D gene: TRBD1; J gene: TRBJ1-6; CDR3 protein: CASSQTGGQNSPLHF; CDR3 DNA: TGTGCCAGCAGCCAAACAGGGGGCCAAAATTCACCCCTCCACTTT
clone size: few; V gene: TRBV6-5; D gene: .; J gene: TRBJ1-6; CDR3 protein: CASSYRQLYNSPLHF; CDR3 DNA: TGTGCCAGCAGTTACCGACAGCTCTATAATTCACCCCTCCACTTT
clone size: .; V gene: TRBV18; D gene: .; J gene: TRBJ2-3; CDR3 protein: CASSPRIGNTDTQYF; CDR3 DNA: TGTGCCAGCTCACCACGTATAGGTAACACAGATACGCAGTATTTT
clone size: .; V gene: TRBV7-2; D gene: .; J gene: TRBJ1-1; CDR3 protein: CASSLGGGVLEAFF; CDR3 DNA: TGTGCCAGCAGCTTAGGAGGGGGAGTCCTGGAAGCTTTCTTT
clone size: .; V gene: TRBV2; D gene: .; J gene: TRBJ2-3; CDR3 protein: CATAKRSTDTQYF; CDR3 DNA: TGTGCCACCGCCAAAAGGAGCACAGATACGCAGTATTTT
clone size: .; V gene: TRBV6-5; D gene: TRBD1; J gene: TRBJ2-3; CDR3 protein: CASSPGTAETDTQYF; CDR3 DNA: TGTGCCAGCAGTCCCGGGACAGCCGAGACAGATACGCAGTATTTT
clone size: .; V gene: TRBV2; D gene: .; J gene: TRBJ1-2; CDR3 protein: CASSEPTVWQGLDYGYTF; CDR3 DNA: TGTGCCAGCAGCGAACCTACTGTCTGGCAGGGGTTAGACTATGGCTACACCTTC
clone size: .; V gene: TRBV6-1; D gene: .; J gene: TRBJ2-3; CDR3 protein: CASSDPGYTDTQYF; CDR3 DNA: TGTGCCAGCAGTGATCCAGGATACACAGATACGCAGTATTTT
clone size: once; V gene: TRBV9; D gene: TRBD2; J gene: TRBJ2-6; CDR3 protein: CASSVAGRGVSGANVLTF; CDR3 DNA: TGTGCCAGCAGCGTAGCGGGGAGGGGCGTCTCTGGGGCCAACGTCCTGACTTTC
clone size: once; V gene: TRBV7-9; D gene: .; J gene: TRBJ1-2; CDR3 protein: CASSLTGPPPPNYGYTF; CDR3 DNA: TGTGCCAGCAGCTTGACAGGTCCTCCACCTCCTAACTATGGCTACACCTTC
clone size: .; V gene: TRBV28; D gene: .; J gene: TRBJ1-4; CDR3 protein: CASRGMGRVEKLFF; CDR3 DNA: TGTGCCAGCAGGGGGATGGGGAGGGTTGAAAAACTGTTTTTT
clone size: .; V gene: TRBV5-6; D gene: .; J gene: TRBJ1-5; CDR3 protein: CASSFNRDQPQHF; CDR3 DNA: TGTGCCAGCAGCTTTAACAGGGATCAGCCCCAGCATTTT
clone size: .; V gene: TRBV6-5; D gene: .; J gene: TRBJ1-1; CDR3 protein: CASRGSTNTEAFF; CDR3 DNA: TGTGCCAGCAGGGGGTCCACGAACACTGAAGCTTTCTTT
clone size: .; V gene: TRBV7-9; D gene: .; J gene: TRBJ1-5; CDR3 protein: CASSLGGPQGNQPQHF; CDR3 DNA: TGTGCCAGCAGCTTGGGGGGGCCCCAAGGGAATCAGCCCCAGCATTTT
clone size: .; V gene: TRBV19; D gene: .; J gene: TRBJ1-6; CDR3 protein: CASSPGGRANSPLHF; CDR3 DNA: TGTGCCAGTAGCCCGGGCGGCCGGGCTAATTCACCCCTCCACTTT
clone size: few; V gene: TRBV5-1; D gene: TRBD1; J gene: TRBJ1-3; CDR3 protein: CASSAGQGVGGNTIYF; CDR3 DNA: TGCGCCAGCAGCGCGGGACAGGGAGTAGGTGGAAACACCATATATTTT
clone size: .; V gene: TRBV5-1; D gene: TRBD2; J gene: TRBJ2-5; CDR3 protein: CASSIGLGETQYF; CDR3 DNA: TGCGCCAGCAGCATAGGACTAGGGGAGACCCAGTACTTC
clone size: .; V gene: TRBV4-1; D gene: .; J gene: TRBJ2-6; CDR3 protein: CASSHTQKGRSGANVLTF; CDR3 DNA: TGCGCCAGCAGCCATACCCAAAAAGGGAGGTCTGGGGCCAACGTCCTGACTTTC
clone size: .; V gene: TRBV24-1; D gene: .; J gene: TRBJ2-3; CDR3 protein: CATSGDGPTFTDTQYF; CDR3 DNA: TGTGCCACCAGTGGGGATGGACCGACCTTCACAGATACGCAGTATTTT
clone size: .; V gene: TRBV28; D gene: .; J gene: TRBJ1-2; CDR3 protein: CASKGPETFGYTF; CDR3 DNA: TGTGCCAGCAAGGGCCCCGAAACTTTTGGCTACACCTTC
clone size: .; V gene: TRBV30; D gene: .; J gene: TRBJ1-5; CDR3 protein: CAWSWGAMQPQHF; CDR3 DNA: TGTGCCTGGAGTTGGGGGGCAATGCAGCCCCAGCATTTT
clone size: .; V gene: TRBV7-6; D gene: .; J gene: TRBJ1-1; CDR3 protein: CASSLLTQNTEAFF; CDR3 DNA: TGTGCCAGCAGCCTATTAACCCAAAACACTGAAGCTTTCTTT
clone size: .; V gene: TRBV2; D gene: .; J gene: TRBJ2-5; CDR3 protein: CASSTKETQYF; CDR3 DNA: TGTGCCAGCAGTACGAAAGAGACCCAGTACTTC